This passage covers 3 T cell receptor beta chains from one sample sequenced in a study of blood T cell repertoires in COVID-19. Sequencing used immunoSEQ multiplex PCR; TCRdb keeps in-frame clones, though not all of them. The top ten hold roughly 12% of the sample, which has around 180,000 clones, roughly 81% seen once. The sample taken for sequencing was peripheral blood. The source is a woman older than 75 with COVID-19, enrolled during active disease.

The chain uses TRBV5-1 and TRBJ2-2, with 7 bases identical to TRBD1. V gave up 2 bases and J gave up 0 bases; unmatched junction bases: 4. The CDR3 covers 16 residues. Germline V gene data show CDR1 as SGHRS and CDR2 as YFSETQ. The CDR3 nucleotides are TGCGCCAGCAGCTTACCGACAGGGTCGAACACCGGGGAGCTGTTTTTT. Protein: CASSLPTGSNTGELFF.

This rearrangement joins TRBV5-4 to TRBJ1-2; a weak D match, TRBD1 (5 bases). The germline V gene has CDR1 SGHNT and CDR2 YYREEE (reference sequence). V lost 0 bases and J lost 4, with 16 bases in between. This CDR3 region has 16 residues. CDR3 sequence reads: CASSLGQRSGVYGYTF. DNA of the CDR3: TGTGCCAGCAGCTTGGGACAGAGGAGTGGGGTCTATGGCTACACCTTC.

The chain recombines TRBV30 with TRBJ2-2, with 8 bases identical to TRBD1. V lost 3 bases and J lost 7; bases outside the gene matches: 1. The CDR3 is made up of 12 amino acids. The germline gives CDR1 GTSNPN, CDR2 SVGIG (reference sequence). The chain's CDR3 is CAWSRGRGELFF. The CDR3 coding sequence is TGTGCCTGGAGCAGGGGGCGCGGGGAGCTGTTTTTT.